This T cell receptor beta chain was sequenced in a study of T cell repertoires in cytomegalovirus infection. Looking at the study overall: Based on public TCR beta signatures, there were indications of CMV infection and of a matching HLA type.

The CDR3 has 15 amino acids. The V segment lost 4 bases and the J segment 2 bases; nucleotides outside the gene matches: 1. CDR1 is MNHNS, CDR2 SASEGT, per germline. Ten or more counts support this clonotype. Using its own MiXCR run on the reads, TCRdb lists one record per CDR3 protein. The sample gives around 230,000 distinct CDR3 sequences, 6% to 8% of which show up once; roughly 6% is in the top ten. This receptor was taken from a human donor in good health (CMV status not recorded). Some clones in this sample may be carry-over from other donors' samples. The J gene is TRBJ2-3, the V gene TRBV6-1, with 12 bases identical to TRBD2. The sequenced sample was PBMCs. CDR3 amino acids: CASSGLAGDTDTQYF. CDR3 bases: TGTGCCAGCAGTGGACTAGCGGGGGACACAGATACGCAGTATTTT.